The T cell receptor (beta chain) described here comes from a study of T cell responses to AZD1222 COVID-19 vaccine. Trimming cost V 8 bases and J 3 bases, with 7 bases left between them. Germline CDR1 reads SEHNR; CDR2 reads FQNEAQ (reference sequence). This CDR3 has 11 amino acids. Some clones are missing from TCRdb's copy, which holds only in-frame ones; the method was immunoSEQ multiplex PCR. The sample records about 150,000 clones, around 92% being singletons. The specimen comprised peripheral blood, sampled 28 days after the second AZD1222 dose. This receptor was identified in an adult who received the AZD1222 COVID-19 vaccine. The chain links TRBV7-9 to TRBJ1-1, with D hard to call. This CDR3 reads CASGLDTEAFF. The DNA for the CDR3 is TGTGCCAGCGGGTTAGACACTGAAGCTTTCTTT.